This is a list of T cell receptor beta chains from one sample in a study of blood T cell repertoires in COVID-19. The protocol was immunoSEQ multiplex PCR, while the TCRdb copy is restricted to in-frame clones and leaves out a portion. In the table there are 200,000 to 250,000 clones, about 79% of which are singletons. The sample consisted of PBMCs or T cells enriched from blood (not recorded which). These receptors all come from a middle-aged woman with acute COVID-19. Both conserved end residues are part of each CDR3. A D gene is named only where the DNA matches it firmly. Size is stated for part of the rows, as once, few or many counts, or as a class when the clone is expanded.

V	J	D	size	DNA	CDR3
TRBV11-2	TRBJ1-5	.	.	TGTGCCAGCAGCTTTGCAGGGGTTGGTCAGCCCCAGCATTTT	CASSFAGVGQPQHF
TRBV3-1/TRBV3-2	TRBJ2-7	.	once	TGTGCCAGCAGCCAAGATCTTCTCCCGATGCCTAATACCTACGAGCAGTACTTC	CASSQDLLPMPNTYEQYF
TRBV29-1	TRBJ2-2	TRBD2	.	TGCAGCGTTATCGTAGCGGGGAGGACCGGGGAGCTGTTTTTT	CSVIVAGRTGELFF
TRBV14	TRBJ1-1	.	.	TGTGCCAGCAGCCAATACAGGGACACTGAAGCTTTCTTT	CASSQYRDTEAFF
TRBV5-4	TRBJ2-3	.	.	TGTGCCAGCAGCTTGGCGAGGGAGGATACGCAGTATTTT	CASSLAREDTQYF
TRBV19	TRBJ2-1	TRBD2	.	TGTGCCAGTAGCACGGGACTAGCGGGAGGGAATGAGCAGTTCTTC	CASSTGLAGGNEQFF
TRBV24-1	TRBJ2-3	TRBD2	.	TGTGCCACCAGCGATACAGCACTAGCGGGTGCTAGCACAGATACGCAGTATTTT	CATSDTALAGASTDTQYF
TRBV18	TRBJ2-2	TRBD1	.	TGTGCCAGCTCACCACGGACAGGGGCGGACACCGGGGAGCTGTTTTTT	CASSPRTGADTGELFF
TRBV28	TRBJ1-2	.	.	TGTGCCAGCAGTCCTCCCACAGGGAAAAGTGGCTACACCTTC	CASSPPTGKSGYTF
TRBV7-9	TRBJ1-1	.	.	TGTGCCAGCAGCTTAGTGTTGCAGGGTCCGAACACTGAAGCTTTCTTT	CASSLVLQGPNTEAFF
TRBV27	TRBJ1-6	.	.	TGTGCCAGCAGTTTATCGCGGGGCGCGAATTCACCCCTCCACTTT	CASSLSRGANSPLHF
TRBV11-2	TRBJ1-2	TRBD1	once	TGTGCCAGCAGTCTCAGGGGGCTAAACTATGGCTACACCTTC	CASSLRGLNYGYTF
TRBV19	TRBJ1-1	.	.	TGTGCCAGTAGTAAACAGGGATCCTTGGGCACTGAAGCTTTCTTT	CASSKQGSLGTEAFF
TRBV9	TRBJ2-2	TRBD1	.	TGTGCCAGCAGCGGCCGTAGGGGAGGGGACAGGGGGCGGTGGCCGAACACCGGGGAGCTGTTTTTT	CASSGRRGGDRGRWPNTGELFF
TRBV18	TRBJ2-1	.	.	TGTGCCAGCTCACCAGGGCCCTACAATGAGCAGTTCTTC	CASSPGPYNEQFF
TRBV30	TRBJ1-6	.	once	TGTGCCTGGAGTGTACCCGGGTATTCACCCCTCCACTTT	CAWSVPGYSPLHF
TRBV5-6	TRBJ1-1	.	.	TGTGCCAGCAGCTTGGTGTCAGGTGAACCGGTTCGGGCTTTCTTT	CASSLVSGEPVRAFF
TRBV7-2	TRBJ2-3	TRBD2	.	TGTGCCAGCAGCCCGGTAGCGGGAGGGGGGACAGATACGCAGTATTTT	CASSPVAGGGTDTQYF
TRBV2	TRBJ2-5	TRBD1	.	TGTGCCAGCAGTTGGACAGGGATGGAGACCCAGTACTTC	CASSWTGMETQYF
TRBV7-6	TRBJ1-6	.	few	TGTGCCAGCAGCTTAGGGGTACAAGGGGCTAATTCACCCCTCCACTTT	CASSLGVQGANSPLHF
TRBV5-1	TRBJ2-1	TRBD2	.	TGCGCCAGCAGCTTACTAGCGGGGGGGCAGAATGAGCAGTTCTTC	CASSLLAGGQNEQFF
TRBV18	TRBJ1-1	TRBD1	many	TGTGCCAGCTCACCACTAGACAGGGGGGTTGAAGCTTTCTTT	CASSPLDRGVEAFF
TRBV7-3	TRBJ1-6	.	.	TGTGCCAGCAGCTTCGGGGGATATTCACCCCTCCACTTT	CASSFGGYSPLHF
TRBV19	TRBJ2-1	TRBD2	.	TGTGCCAGTAGTATGCGGTCTAGCGGGAGATTCCTTGAGCAGTTCTTC	CASSMRSSGRFLEQFF
TRBV7-2	TRBJ1-5	TRBD1	.	TGTGCCAGCAGCCTTGGACAAGGGGGCCGTCAGCCCCAGCATTTT	CASSLGQGGRQPQHF
TRBV10-3	TRBJ2-1	.	.	TGTGCCATCAGTGCCTCTTCCGTCAATGAGCAGTTCTTC	CAISASSVNEQFF
TRBV18	TRBJ1-5	.	.	TGTGCCAGCTCACCGAATTCCGCGAATCAGCCCCAGCATTTT	CASSPNSANQPQHF
TRBV30	TRBJ2-7	.	.	TGTGCCTGGAGGATCCAGGGAATCAACGAGCAGTACTTC	CAWRIQGINEQYF
TRBV27	TRBJ2-1	TRBD1	.	TGTGCCAGCAGTTTAGGCCGGGGGACAGGGGCCCGAAATGAGCAGTTCTTC	CASSLGRGTGARNEQFF
TRBV4-2	TRBJ2-4	TRBD1	.	TGTGCCAGCAGCCCTCGAACCGGACAGGGGGCTCCAAGAACCAAAAACATTCAGTACTTC	CASSPRTGQGAPRTKNIQYF
TRBV7-9	TRBJ2-5	TRBD1	.	TGTGCCAGCAGCCTGACAGGGGTGGAGACCCAGTACTTC	CASSLTGVETQYF
TRBV18	TRBJ2-7	.	.	TGTGCCAGCTCACCAAGGCTTTCGGGGGGCCTCTCCTACGAGCAGTACTTC	CASSPRLSGGLSYEQYF
TRBV7-9	TRBJ1-3	.	.	TGTGCCAGCAGCCTAGATGATCTACCTGGAAACACCATATATTTT	CASSLDDLPGNTIYF
TRBV5-3	TRBJ1-5	.	.	TGTGCCAGAAGCTTGGCAGGGTGCAATCAGCCCCAGCATTTT	CARSLAGCNQPQHF
TRBV5-1	TRBJ2-7	.	.	TGCGCCAGCAGCCCACTTGGACAGAGCTACTACGAGCAGTACTTC	CASSPLGQSYYEQYF
TRBV7-9	TRBJ2-7	TRBD2	.	TGTGCCAGCAGCCCGGGACTACGGGTGGAGCAGTACTTC	CASSPGLRVEQYF
TRBV7-2	TRBJ2-1	TRBD2	.	TGTGCCAGCAGCTTAGCCCGAACGGGACTAGCGGGAAAGCAGTTCTTC	CASSLARTGLAGKQFF
TRBV6-1	TRBJ2-1	TRBD2	few	TGTGCCAGCAGTGAAGGCGGGGGAGGTTCCTACAATGAGCAGTTCTTC	CASSEGGGGSYNEQFF
TRBV9	TRBJ2-3	TRBD2	.	TGTGCCAGCAGCGTAGAGGCGGGAGGGCCGGATACGCAGTATTTT	CASSVEAGGPDTQYF
TRBV5-1	TRBJ1-1	.	once	TGCGCCAGCAGCTTTCCGGGACAATCTGTAACTGAAGCTTTCTTT	CASSFPGQSVTEAFF
TRBV7-8	TRBJ2-3	TRBD2	.	TGTGCCAGCAGCCCTTCCGGGACTAGCGGGAGTCATACAGATACGCAGTATTTT	CASSPSGTSGSHTDTQYF
TRBV28	TRBJ1-1	.	.	TGTGCCAGCAGTTTATTAGCGGGGCTCGCTGAAGCTTTCTTT	CASSLLAGLAEAFF
TRBV7-2	TRBJ2-7	TRBD1	.	TGTGCCAGCAGCTTGTTGGGGACAGGGAACTACGAGCAGTACTTC	CASSLLGTGNYEQYF
TRBV11-2	TRBJ2-1	.	.	TGTGCCAGCAGCTTAGCTCGTTACAATGAGCAGTTCTTC	CASSLARYNEQFF
TRBV4-2	TRBJ1-1	.	.	TGTGCCAGCAGCCAAGACACGGGGTTGATATGGAACACTGAAGCTTTCTTT	CASSQDTGLIWNTEAFF
TRBV27	TRBJ1-1	TRBD1	.	TGTGCCAGCAGTCCCAGGACAGGGAAAGCTTTCTTT	CASSPRTGKAFF
TRBV5-1	TRBJ2-7	TRBD2	.	TGCGCCAGCAGCTTGGACAGTAGCCCTAGCGGGGGCTCCTACGAGCAGTACTTC	CASSLDSSPSGGSYEQYF
TRBV2	TRBJ2-7	TRBD1	.	TGTGCCAGCAGTGGACCGGTGGGACAGGGTGGTAACCACGAGCAGTACTTC	CASSGPVGQGGNHEQYF
TRBV28	TRBJ1-6	TRBD1	.	TGTGCCAGCAGTTTCCCACAGGGGGCTTCACCCCTCCACTTT	CASSFPQGASPLHF
TRBV5-1	TRBJ2-5	.	.	TGCGCCAGCAGCAGGGGCCCAGAGACCCAGTACTTC	CASSRGPETQYF
TRBV12-3/TRBV12-4	TRBJ2-1	TRBD2	few	TGTGCCAGCACCCTAGCGGGGGCGAGTGAGCAGTTCTTC	CASTLAGASEQFF
TRBV7-2	TRBJ2-7	TRBD1	.	TGTGCCAGCGGAGACAGGGGGAAATACGAGCAGTACTTC	CASGDRGKYEQYF
TRBV18	TRBJ2-7	TRBD2	.	TGTGCCAGCTCACCCGAGGCGGGAGGGTTAGAGCAGTACTTC	CASSPEAGGLEQYF
TRBV4-1	TRBJ1-5	.	.	TGCGCCAGCAGCCAACCAAGCAGGGGCCCCGGGTCTCAGCCCCAGCATTTT	CASSQPSRGPGSQPQHF
TRBV19	TRBJ1-2	TRBD1	.	TGTGCCAGTAGTATCCCGGGACAGGGGCGTCGCTACACCTTC	CASSIPGQGRRYTF
TRBV7-9	TRBJ2-7	.	once	TGTGCCAGCAGCTACCCTGGGGCCGAGCAGTACTTC	CASSYPGAEQYF
TRBV13	TRBJ1-5	.	.	TGTGCCAGCAGCTACAACGGAGGCAATCAGCCCCAGCATTTT	CASSYNGGNQPQHF
TRBV6-5	TRBJ1-3	TRBD1	.	TGTGCCAGCAGAACCGGACAGGGGAAAGGAAACACCATATATTTT	CASRTGQGKGNTIYF
TRBV7-2	TRBJ2-5	.	.	TGTGCCAGCAGCCCCGCTCCGGTCCTCGGGGAGACCCAGTACTTC	CASSPAPVLGETQYF
TRBV9	TRBJ2-6	.	.	TGTGCCAGCAGCGTAGATCTGCGGGTTGGGGCCAACGTCCTGACTTTC	CASSVDLRVGANVLTF